Sequencing of this T cell receptor beta chain was carried out in a study of blood T cell repertoires in COVID-19. Study at large: Specimens from acute and convalescent COVID-19 originated in the United States, Italy and Spain. PBMCs, B-cell-depleted T cells, or T cells provided the cDNA or gDNA that made up the material.

As handled by the study authors: The assay estimated nucleated cells by amplifying reference gene primers. The table came from immunoSEQ multiplex PCR; TCRdb's copy has only in-frame clones and leaves some out. V and J calls and clone size are copied from that table; D and trimming were computed from the DNA. In the table there are more than 250,000 clones, more than 85% of which are singletons. The CDR3 covers 13 residues. This sequence originates from a man aged 18 to 29 with active or convalescent COVID-19. Sequencing input: peripheral blood. The chain is built from TRBV21-1 and TRBJ1-2. TRBV21-1 is flagged as a pseudogene. This chain's CDR3 is CASRTMKSYGYTF. The CDR3 DNA sequence: TGTGCCAGCAGAACTATGAAATCCTATGGCTACACCTTC.